This T cell receptor (beta chain) was obtained from a study of healthy donors' naive CD4 and CD8 T cells. About this clonotype: Its antigen remains unknown.

The ends were cut back, 7 bases at V and 7 bases at J, with 13 bases in the middle. The CDR3 has 12 amino acids. Germline V gene data show CDR1 as MNHEY and CDR2 as SMNVEV (reference sequence). TCR libraries were built from approximately 490 ng of total RNA by linear amplification. TCRdb reanalysed the reads using MiXCR and keeps one entry per CDR3 protein. The profile shows about 200,000 distinct CDR3 sequences, under 85% of them singletons. The study, taken as a whole, reports: Alpha and beta chains were sequenced in bulk without pairing. Bias from naive T cell homeostatic proliferation was not addressed.

Sequencing was done on a sample of naive CD4+ and CD8+ T cells sorted from blood, pooled from several donors. The source of this sequence is a pool of human donors in good health; the sample pools cells from several healthy donors. The rearrangement links TRBV27 to TRBJ1-1, with a possible D match to TRBD1 (6 bases). The CDR3 DNA sequence: TGTGCCAGCATAACCCTACAGGGTGAAGCTTTCTTT. Translation gives CASITLQGEAFF.